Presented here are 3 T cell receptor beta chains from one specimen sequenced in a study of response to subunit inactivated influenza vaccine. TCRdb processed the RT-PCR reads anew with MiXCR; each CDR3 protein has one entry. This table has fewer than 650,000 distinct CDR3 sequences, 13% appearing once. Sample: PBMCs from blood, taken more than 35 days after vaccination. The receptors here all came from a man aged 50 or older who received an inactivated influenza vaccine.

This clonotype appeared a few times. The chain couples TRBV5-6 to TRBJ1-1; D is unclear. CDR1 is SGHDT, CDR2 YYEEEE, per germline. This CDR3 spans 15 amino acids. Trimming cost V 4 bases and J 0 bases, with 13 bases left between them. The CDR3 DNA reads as TGTGCCAGCAGCACAGCTGCGGGTATGAACACTGAAGCTTTCTTT. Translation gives CASSTAAGMNTEAFF.

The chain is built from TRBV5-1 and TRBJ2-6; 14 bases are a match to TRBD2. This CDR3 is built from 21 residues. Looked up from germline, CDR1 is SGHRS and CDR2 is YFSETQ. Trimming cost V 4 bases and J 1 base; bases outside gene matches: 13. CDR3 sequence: CASSLETSGRAAVSGANVLTF. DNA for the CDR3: TGCGCCAGCAGCCTGGAGACTAGCGGGAGGGCCGCTGTATCTGGGGCCAACGTCCTGACTTTC.

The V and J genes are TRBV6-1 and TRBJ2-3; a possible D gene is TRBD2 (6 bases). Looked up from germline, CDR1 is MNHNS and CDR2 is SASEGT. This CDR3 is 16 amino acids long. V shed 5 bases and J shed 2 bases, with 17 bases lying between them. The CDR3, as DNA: TGTGCCAGCAGTCCCGGGACTCTAGTGTCCACAGATACGCAGTATTTT. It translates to CASSPGTLVSTDTQYF.